Ten or more counts support the clone carrying this T cell receptor (beta chain). Its antigen is unknown. Expressed TCRB transcripts got sequenced, as all isolated RNA was reverse transcribed. Here immunoSEQ multiplex PCR was the method, and the copy in TCRdb shows in-frame clones only, minus some. This sample has around 320,000 clones, with 14% found just once. This sample was included in a study of beta chain features in type 1 diabetes. General observations from the study: Shorter TCRB CDR3s, moderately but significantly so, marked every one of the four CD4+ subsets in Type 1 diabetes patients.

Donors underwent one heparinised blood draw, 100 to 150 mL on average. CD4+ naive, central memory, regulatory and stem cell-like memory cells were sorted via CD45RO/CCR7/CD25/CD127/CD95/CD27. The sample was central memory CD4+ T cells from blood. The sequence came from a man aged 25 to 45 in good health.

CDR3 in amino acids: CASSREWDEQFF. The CDR3 DNA follows: TGTGCCAGCAGCCGGGAGTGGGATGAGCAGTTCTTC. V and J are TRBV7-2 and TRBJ2-1, with D perhaps TRBD2 (6 bases). Germline V CDR1 and CDR2: SGHTA, FQGNSA. CDR3 length: 12 amino acids. Between the trimmed V and J ends, which lost 5 bases and 8 bases, there was a span of 10 bases.